Listed below are T cell receptor beta chains from one sample, sequenced in a study of cytomegalovirus exposure and HLA in healthy donors. Only in-frame clones appear in the TCRdb table, and some are missing; sequencing was by immunoSEQ multiplex PCR. The profile shows over 150,000 clones, 65% to 85% of them singletons. Source material: PBMCs. These receptors came from a woman aged 40-49 years in good health and CMV-seropositive. Both conserved end residues are part of each CDR3. The order of the fields is V gene, CDR3 protein.

TRBV5-1 | CASSLAQGGNTEAFF
TRBV5-4 | CASSLPSGYSGTQYF
TRBV28 | CASSWGPYGYTF
TRBV11-3 | CASSLRAGTEAFF
TRBV6-1 | CASSTGWWDTQYF
TRBV28 | CASKAWRGALDYGYTF
TRBV18 | CASSPSSDVLTF
TRBV27 | CASSSRFWGQGEKLFF
TRBV10-1 | CASSESRTPLYNEQFF
TRBV5-1 | CASSKTSGNHHEQYF
TRBV15 | CATSRDNNEQFF
TRBV30 | CAWSVGSTGMAETQYF
TRBV27 | CASSLWGQGYENTEAFF
TRBV9 | CASSRLDSAHNEQFF
TRBV30 | CAWSSLRGGYGYTF
TRBV18 | CASSDRDRGLYEQYF
TRBV29-1 | CSVEEAGGGKEKLFF
TRBV4-2 | CASERTSGRSKQFF